These 11 T cell receptor beta chains were all obtained from the same sample, sequenced in a study of blood T cell repertoires in COVID-19. Sequenced by immunoSEQ multiplex PCR; TCRdb stores in-frame clones only, minus some. Among about 280,000 clones listed, around 88% were seen once. The sequenced sample was PBMCs or T cells enriched from blood (not recorded which). These receptors were collected from a woman aged 40 to 55 who had recovered from COVID-19.

This chain uses TRBV19 with TRBJ2-1; D perhaps matches TRBD2 (5 bases). The germline gives CDR1 LNHDA, CDR2 SQIVND (reference sequence). V gave up 5 bases and J gave up 6 bases, with 11 bases separating them. The CDR3 spans 13 residues. The chain's CDR3 is CASSGTSGNEQFF. The CDR3 nucleotides read TGTGCCAGTAGTGGTACTAGTGGCAATGAGCAGTTCTTC.

The chain joins TRBV28 to TRBJ2-1, with TRBD2 identical over 7 bases. This CDR3 region has 16 residues. Germline-derived CDR1 and CDR2 are MDHEN and SYDVKM. With 8 bases clipped from V and 0 bases from J, the junction kept 10 bases outside the gene matches. CDR3 bases: TGTGCCAGCGGTCAAATCGGGGGGAGCTCCTACAATGAGCAGTTCTTC. Translation: CASGQIGGSSYNEQFF.

The chain uses TRBV11-2 and TRBJ2-7, with a weak D call TRBD2 (6 bases). V lost 4 bases and J 3 bases, leaving 19 bases between the germline ends. Germline V gives CDR1 SGHAT, CDR2 FQNNGV. The length of the CDR3 is 16 residues. CDR3 loop: CASSSTSGTRFYEQYF. In DNA form, the CDR3 reads TGTGCCAGCAGCTCCACCTCCGGGACTCGGTTCTACGAGCAGTACTTC.

The chain combines TRBV19 with TRBJ2-4, with 12 bases aligning to TRBD2. The germline V gene has CDR1 LNHDA and CDR2 SQIVND (reference sequence). Trimming cost V 2 bases and J 3 bases; bases outside gene matches: 14. The CDR3 runs to 20 residues. The CDR3 DNA reads TGTGCCAGTAGTATAAGGGGGACCGGACTAGCGGGAAGAGGCAAAAACATTCAGTACTTC. This translates into CASSIRGTGLAGRGKNIQYF.

V usage is TRBV6-2 or TRBV6-3 and J usage is TRBJ2-3, with 8 bases aligning to TRBD2. Germline assignment: CDR1 MNHEY and CDR2 SVGEGT. The CDR3 runs to 16 residues. The V segment lost 4 bases and the J segment 4 bases; nucleotides outside the gene matches: 10. In nucleotides, the CDR3 is TGTGCCAGCAGTTGGAGGAGCGGGAGAACGGCAGATACGCAGTATTTT. Its protein product is CASSWRSGRTADTQYF.

The chain links TRBV10-1 to TRBJ2-1, with 7 bases lining up with TRBD2. The CDR3 has 15 amino acids. From germline, CDR1 is WNHNN and CDR2 SYGVQD (reference sequence). V lost 3 bases to trimming and J lost 2 bases; unmatched junction nucleotides: 4. Here the CDR3 DNA reads TGCGCCAGCAGTGAAGTAGCGGGTCCCTACAATGAGCAGTTCTTC. This sequence encodes CASSEVAGPYNEQFF.

This chain connects TRBV5-4 to TRBJ2-7; weak D call: TRBD2 (6 bases). The CDR3 totals 14 residues. V was clipped by 4 bases and J by 3 bases, with 14 bases between them. Germline loops: CDR1 SGHNT, CDR2 YYREEE (reference sequence). DNA for the CDR3: TGTGCCAGCAGCCATAGCGGAGAGGTCTACGAGCAGTACTTC. The encoded protein is CASSHSGEVYEQYF. Together with reference TRBV5-4 and TRBJ2-7, the CDR3 gives the full variable domain: ETGVTQSPTHLIKTRGQQVTLRCSSQSGHNTVSWYQQALGQGPQFIFQYYREEENGRGNFPPRFSGLQFPNYSSELNVNALELDDSALYLCASSHSGEVYEQYFGPGTRLTVT.

Worth noting for this clone: Other nucleotide sequences from this sample produce the same CDR3. The V call is TRBV4-2, the J call TRBJ2-7; TRBD2 agrees at 11 bases. The junction had 7 bases not matched to a gene; V was cut back by 4 bases and J by 2 bases. CDR1 and CDR2 from the germline V gene are LGHNA and YNFKEQ. There are 16 residues in the CDR3. CDR3 nucleotides: TGTGCCAGCAGCCTATCCGGGACTAGCGGACCCTACGAGCAGTACTTC. Translating it yields CASSLSGTSGPYEQYF.

This clone turned up a few times. The chain couples TRBV7-2 to TRBJ1-6; 9 bases map to TRBD1. This CDR3 is built from 18 residues. Unmatched junction bases numbered 11, after V lost 5 bases and J lost 3 bases. From germline, CDR1 is SGHTA and CDR2 FQGNSA. CDR3 sequence: CASSPDSGTGLYNSPLHF. The CDR3 DNA follows: TGTGCCAGCAGCCCCGACTCCGGGACAGGGCTCTATAATTCACCCCTCCACTTT.

The rearrangement links TRBV21-1 to TRBJ2-4; TRBD2, as called in the table, went unchecked against the DNA. TRBV21-1 is described as a pseudogene. This CDR3 is built from 22 residues. As DNA, the CDR3 is TGTGCCAGCAGCAAATGCCTGACAGGGGTCCTAGCGGGAGTATTAGCCAAAAACATTCAGTACTTC. Protein sequence: CASSKCLTGVLAGVLAKNIQYF.

This chain connects TRBV29-1 to TRBJ2-7; D is unresolved. The germline CDR1 and CDR2 sequences are SQVTM and ANQGSEA. CDR3 length: 11 amino acids. The germline V and J ends were trimmed by 7 bases and 6 bases, with 13 bases remaining between them. CDR3: CSAVKAGEQYF. The DNA for the CDR3 is TGCAGCGCCGTGAAAGCAGGCGAGCAGTACTTC.